This entry concerns a single TCR beta chain. The data derive from a study of blood T cell repertoires in COVID-19. Across the study: Acute-phase and convalescent COVID-19 samples originated in the United States, Italy and Spain.

Data came from immunoSEQ multiplex PCR; TCRdb stores just in-frame clones and leaves some out. The sample has roughly 38,000 clones; roughly nine tenths are singletons. The CDR3 spans 15 residues. CDR1 SEHNR and CDR2 FQNEAQ come from the germline V gene (reference sequence). The ends lost 5 bases at V and 3 bases at J; junction bases unmatched: 5. The source of this sequence is a man aged 65 to 85 with acute or convalescent COVID-19. The sample taken for sequencing was peripheral blood. This rearrangement joins TRBV7-9 to TRBJ2-2; 8 bases line up with TRBD2. The CDR3 DNA reads as TGTGCCAGCAGCATACTAGCGGACCACACCGGGGAGCTGTTTTTT. Its translation: CASSILADHTGELFF.